This record covers a single TCR beta chain. Antigen unknown. The CDR3 is made up of 10 amino acids. Germline lookup yields CDR1 SGHVS and CDR2 FNYEAQ. Documented time point: blood from clinic visit 5 months post-surgery; TSC patient then seizure free. Only cases whose brain tissue showed the highest T cell transcript signatures were sequenced. Before surgery, patients took at least one anti-epileptic drug. This entry comes from a study of brain T cells in children with intractable seizures. Notes on the study in general: Clones missing pre-surgery may reflect undersampling of that blood sample. Patients' HCMV serostatus was unknown; virus specificity rests on CDR3 similarity alone.

Measured with immunoSEQ multiplex PCR; TCRdb has only the in-frame clones, and not every one. This sample has about 340,000 clones; about 93% occur once, and the top ten carry roughly 5.8%. The sample was peripheral blood, taken approximately 5 months after surgery. The clonotype was recovered from a boy under two years old with tuberous sclerosis and intractable seizures. The rearrangement uses TRBV7-6 and TRBJ2-5; D not resolved. Here the CDR3 reads CAVVQETQYF. The CDR3 DNA sequence: TGTGCGGTCGTCCAAGAGACCCAGTACTTC.